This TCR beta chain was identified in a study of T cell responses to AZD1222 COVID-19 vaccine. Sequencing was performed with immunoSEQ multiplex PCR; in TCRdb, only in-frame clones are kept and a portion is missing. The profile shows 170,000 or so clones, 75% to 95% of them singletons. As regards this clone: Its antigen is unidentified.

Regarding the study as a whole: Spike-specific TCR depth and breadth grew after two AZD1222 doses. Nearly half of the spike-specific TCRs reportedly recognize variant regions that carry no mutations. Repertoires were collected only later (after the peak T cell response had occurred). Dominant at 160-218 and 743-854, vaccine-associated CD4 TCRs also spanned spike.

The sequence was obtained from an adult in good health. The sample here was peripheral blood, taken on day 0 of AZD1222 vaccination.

For the CDR3, the DNA is TGTGCCAGCAGCCCATCAGGGATGAACACTGAAGCTTTCTTT. The encoded protein is CASSPSGMNTEAFF. The rearrangement joins TRBV3-1 (or the pseudogene TRBV3-2) to TRBJ1-1; tentatively, D is TRBD1 (5 bases). Germline loops: CDR1 LGHDT, CDR2 YNNKEL (reference sequence). V was clipped by 4 bases and J by 0 bases, with 9 bases between them. This CDR3 region has 14 residues.